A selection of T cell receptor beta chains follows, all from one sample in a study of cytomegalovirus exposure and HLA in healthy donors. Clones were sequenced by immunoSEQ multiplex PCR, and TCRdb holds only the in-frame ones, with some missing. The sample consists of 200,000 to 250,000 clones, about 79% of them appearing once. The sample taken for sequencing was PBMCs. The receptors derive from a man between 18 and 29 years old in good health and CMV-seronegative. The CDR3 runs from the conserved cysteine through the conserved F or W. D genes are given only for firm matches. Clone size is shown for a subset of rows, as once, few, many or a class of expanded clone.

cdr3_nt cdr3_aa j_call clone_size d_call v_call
TGTGCCAGCAGCAGGGGGGGGACAGGGCAGTTCTTC CASSRGGTGQFF TRBJ2-1 NA NA TRBV5-6
TGTGCCAGTAGCCAAACAGGGCTCGATATCTCGAACACCGGGGAGCTGTTTTTT CASSQTGLDISNTGELFF TRBJ2-2 NA NA TRBV19
TGTGCCAGCTCTGACCTCCAAGCGGGAGGTATCTACGAGCAGTACTTC CASSDLQAGGIYEQYF TRBJ2-7 once TRBD2 TRBV27
TGTGCCACCCCCTCAGATACGCAGTATTTT CATPSDTQYF TRBJ2-3 once NA TRBV28
TGTGCCAGCAGCTTAAATTCGCAGGGGGGAGAGACCCAGTACTTC CASSLNSQGGETQYF TRBJ2-5 NA NA TRBV7-9
TGCAGCGTCCTGGCCCAGGCGGCAGGGAAAAGTGGCTACACCTTC CSVLAQAAGKSGYTF TRBJ1-2 NA NA TRBV29-1
TGTGCCAGCAGTTTCGGTAGCGGGAGCCTTTTTGCGAACACCGGGGAGCTGTTTTTT CASSFGSGSLFANTGELFF TRBJ2-2 NA TRBD2 TRBV28
TGTGCCAGTAGTGCACGACAGGATGGCGCTGAAGCTTTCTTT CASSARQDGAEAFF TRBJ1-1 NA NA TRBV19
TGTGCCAGCAGCTTGGACCGAAACAGGGTAGCTAACTATGGCTACACCTTC CASSLDRNRVANYGYTF TRBJ1-2 NA NA TRBV5-4
TGTGCCAGCAGTTCCCAGGGGGGTGGCAATCAGCCCCAGCATTTT CASSSQGGGNQPQHF TRBJ1-5 NA TRBD1 TRBV28
TGTGCCAGCAGCTCGACCTCCTCGACAGGGGGCGAGCAGTACTTC CASSSTSSTGGEQYF TRBJ2-7 NA TRBD1 TRBV7-6
TGTGCCAGCAGATTAGACAATGACTACGAGCAGTACTTC CASRLDNDYEQYF TRBJ2-7 NA NA TRBV6-5
TGTTCCAGCAACCCAACCGGGGGGGACACTGAAGCTTTCTTT CSSNPTGGDTEAFF TRBJ1-1 NA NA TRBV7-9
TGTGCCAGTAGTATTCAGGGCGCTCAGCCCCAGCATTTT CASSIQGAQPQHF TRBJ1-5 NA NA TRBV19
TGTGCCAGCAGCGGCCCACAGCGGGGCTACAATGAGCAGTTCTTC CASSGPQRGYNEQFF TRBJ2-1 NA TRBD2 TRBV9
TGTGCCAGCACCGCCGGGAGGGTAGCCTCAGATACGCAGTATTTT CASTAGRVASDTQYF TRBJ2-3 NA TRBD2 TRBV28
TGTGCCAGCAGAGTGGGGGGGCCAGCGGAATCCGGGGAGCTGTTTTTT CASRVGGPAESGELFF TRBJ2-2 NA NA TRBV7-3
TGTGCCAGTACTGGGACAGGGGGGAGGAACACTGAAGCTTTCTTT CASTGTGGRNTEAFF TRBJ1-1 NA TRBD1 TRBV19
TGTGCCAGTAGCGGACAGTATAATTCACCCCTCCACTTT CASSGQYNSPLHF TRBJ1-6 NA NA TRBV19
TGTGCCAGCCTACGGCGGAACTCCTACGAGCAGTACTTC CASLRRNSYEQYF TRBJ2-7 NA NA TRBV28
TGTGCCAGCAGTCCCGACAGGGCCCTGACAGGAACTGAAGCTTTCTTT CASSPDRALTGTEAFF TRBJ1-1 NA TRBD1 TRBV6-6
TGTGCCAGCAGCGTCAACCCCGGGACAGGGGGCGAGGACTATGGCTACACCTTC CASSVNPGTGGEDYGYTF TRBJ1-2 NA TRBD1 TRBV7-2
TGTGCCAGCAGCTTACCCGGGTTTGAAGCTTTCTTT CASSLPGFEAFF TRBJ1-1 NA NA TRBV13
TGTGCCAGCAGCCATAAGACAGGCGGTTTCTATGGCTACACCTTC CASSHKTGGFYGYTF TRBJ1-2 NA NA TRBV7-9
TGCGCCAGCAGTCAATCGATGGGACAGATTTCAGTATTCTCTGGAAACACCATATATTTT CASSQSMGQISVFSGNTIYF TRBJ1-3 NA TRBD1 TRBV23-1
TGTGCCAGCAGCCAAGATTCCAGGGGCGGCTCCTACGAGCAGTACTTC CASSQDSRGGSYEQYF TRBJ2-7 NA NA TRBV14
TGTGCCAGTAGTGATCCGGGACTAGCGGGAGGACCATACAATGAGCAGTTCTTC CASSDPGLAGGPYNEQFF TRBJ2-1 NA TRBD2 TRBV19
TGTGCCAGCAGCTCACCTCTAACAGGGGGCTCCTACAATGAGCAGTTCTTC CASSSPLTGGSYNEQFF TRBJ2-1 NA TRBD1 TRBV5-4
TGTGCCAGCAGCTCCCGAATCCGGGGGAATCAGCCCCAGCATTTT CASSSRIRGNQPQHF TRBJ1-5 NA NA TRBV5-8
TGCGCCAGCAGCCAAGACCCGGGGACAGGGAGCTACGAGCAGTACTTC CASSQDPGTGSYEQYF TRBJ2-7 NA TRBD1 TRBV4-1
TGCGCCAGCAGAGGGGACAGGGAGAACACTGAAGCTTTCTTT CASRGDRENTEAFF TRBJ1-1 NA TRBD1 TRBV5-1
TGCGCCAGCAGCCAAGGACCAGGGGGTACAGATACGCAGTATTTT CASSQGPGGTDTQYF TRBJ2-3 NA TRBD1 TRBV4-3
TGCGCCAGCAGCCGGACTAGCGGGAGCGTGTCCCTCTCCTACGAGCAGTACTTC CASSRTSGSVSLSYEQYF TRBJ2-7 NA TRBD2 TRBV5-1
TGTGCCAGCAGCTCCTATTCCGGGACAGGGGGGACCGGGGAGCTGTTTTTT CASSSYSGTGGTGELFF TRBJ2-2 NA TRBD1 TRBV7-8
TGTGCCAGCAGCTTAGGACAGGGGGCGCCAAACACCATATATTTT CASSLGQGAPNTIYF TRBJ1-3 NA TRBD1 TRBV7-2
TGTGCCAGCAGCCCCGGGTTGTGGGACAGGGGCTTACCTGGGGCCAACGTCCTGACTTTC CASSPGLWDRGLPGANVLTF TRBJ2-6 once TRBD1 TRBV11-3
TGTGCCACGGAGTCGCGGGCCCTGGGGGAGACCCAGTACTTC CATESRALGETQYF TRBJ2-5 NA NA TRBV10-3
TGCAGTGCTAGAGAGAGGGAGACCCAGTACTTC CSARERETQYF TRBJ2-5 once NA TRBV20-1
TGTGCCAGTACCCAGGGCGTTAGCTATGGCTACACCTTC CASTQGVSYGYTF TRBJ1-2 once NA TRBV19
TGCGCCAGCAGCCAAGAACCTAGTAAAAACATTCAGTACTTC CASSQEPSKNIQYF TRBJ2-4 NA NA TRBV4-3
TGTGCCAGTAGTATAGAAGAATCAGGGTCCAAAAACATTCAGTACTTC CASSIEESGSKNIQYF TRBJ2-4 once NA TRBV19
TGTGCCAGCAGCGTGACAACCTCCTTGGGAGATTTAGGCCCTGAAGCTTTCTTT CASSVTTSLGDLGPEAFF TRBJ1-1 NA NA TRBV9
TGCGCCAGCCGACAGGGGCTAGAAGCTTTCTTT CASRQGLEAFF TRBJ1-1 NA TRBD1 TRBV5-1
TGTGCCAGCTCACCGGGGCAGCTCTCTGGAAACACCATATATTTT CASSPGQLSGNTIYF TRBJ1-3 NA NA TRBV18
TGTGCCAGCAGCTTAAGGTCTAGCGGGGGATACAATGAGCAGTTCTTC CASSLRSSGGYNEQFF TRBJ2-1 NA TRBD2 TRBV7-3
TGTGCCTGGAGTGTAAGTCAGGGGTGGGACACTGAAGCTTTCTTT CAWSVSQGWDTEAFF TRBJ1-1 once NA TRBV30
TGCAGCGTTGAAGATCGTCGCGGGGGGGGAATGTCGATGGGGCAGTTCTTC CSVEDRRGGGMSMGQFF TRBJ2-1 NA TRBD2 TRBV29-1
TGTGCCAGCAGTTTCTCGGGACTAGGTCACAATGAGCAGTTCTTC CASSFSGLGHNEQFF TRBJ2-1 NA TRBD2 TRBV27
TGTGCCAGCAGCCACCGGTCCTACGAGCAGTACTTC CASSHRSYEQYF TRBJ2-7 NA NA TRBV11-3
TGTGCCAGCAGCTCTGCGGGGGGCACAGATACGCAGTATTTT CASSSAGGTDTQYF TRBJ2-3 NA TRBD2 TRBV7-3
TGTGCCACCAGCAGAGACAGGATCCGCCACTCCGCGTACTTC CATSRDRIRHSAYF TRBJ2-7 NA NA TRBV15
TGTGCCAGCAGCCCCCTGGCAGGGGGCGGAGGAATTTCTGGAAACACCATATATTTT CASSPLAGGGGISGNTIYF TRBJ1-3 NA TRBD1 TRBV9
TGTGCCAGCAGGACGAGCGGGGGGGCCCACGAGCAGTACTTC CASRTSGGAHEQYF TRBJ2-7 NA TRBD2 TRBV6-5
TGCGCCAGCAGCTTGGAAAGGGGCGCGAATTCACCCCTCCACTTT CASSLERGANSPLHF TRBJ1-6 once NA TRBV5-1
TGTGCCAGCAGCGTAGGGGCGGGAGAGCAGTACTTC CASSVGAGEQYF TRBJ2-7 once NA TRBV9